This T cell receptor beta chain was sequenced for a study of blood T cell repertoires in COVID-19. Turning to the study itself: Samples came from the United States, Italy and Spain, spanning acute and convalescent COVID-19.

Study processing details: Estimated nucleated cell counts came from reference gene primer amplification. Assay used: immunoSEQ multiplex PCR; TCRdb lists only in-frame clones, some missing. V, J and clone size reflect that table, while D and trimming were determined from the DNA. The sample shows about 210,000 clones, approximately 89% of them seen only once. CDR3 size: 16 residues. Germline CDR1 is SGHNT and CDR2 is YYREEE (reference sequence). After removal of 4 bases from V and 0 bases from J, the junction contained 8 bases not matched to a gene. The receptor was isolated from a woman between 40 and 55 years old with acute or convalescent COVID-19. Sequences were obtained from peripheral blood. The rearrangement links TRBV5-4 to TRBJ2-3; 7 bases line up with TRBD1. CDR3 loop: CASSADRVSSTDTQYF. The CDR3 DNA is TGTGCCAGCAGCGCTGACAGGGTATCTAGCACAGATACGCAGTATTTT.